The 9 T cell receptor beta chains below were found in one sample sequenced in a study of cytomegalovirus exposure and HLA in healthy donors. TCRdb keeps only in-frame clones here, not all; method: immunoSEQ multiplex PCR. This sample carries 120,000 or so clones, 70% to 90% of them seen once, and the ten largest clones take under 2.5%. The sequenced sample consisted of PBMCs. These receptor sequences come from a woman aged 25 to 39 in good health and CMV-seronegative.

This rearrangement joins TRBV9 to TRBJ1-1; no definite D call. The germline gives CDR1 SGDLS, CDR2 YYNGEE. The CDR3 runs 14 residues. Trimming took 3 bases from V and 5 from J, leaving 14 bases between them. The CDR3 spells CASSARYRSTEAFF. The CDR3 nucleotides read TGTGCCAGCAGCGCCAGGTATCGGTCGACTGAAGCTTTCTTT.

The V gene is TRBV5-1, the J gene TRBJ2-5, with D possibly TRBD2 on 5 matching bases. Germline V gives CDR1 SGHRS, CDR2 YFSETQ. The CDR3 has 14 residues. Trimming took 4 bases from V and 1 from J, leaving 11 bases between them. CDR3 in amino acids: CASSPVGGQETQYF. In DNA, the CDR3 is TGCGCCAGCAGCCCTGTCGGAGGCCAAGAGACCCAGTACTTC.

This clone was observed at least ten times. The genes are TRBV10-1 and TRBJ2-7; tentative D call: TRBD1 (6 bases). Trimming removed 0 bases from V and 5 bases from J, with 11 bases in between. CDR1 is WNHNN, CDR2 SYGVQD, per germline (reference sequence). The CDR3 runs 14 residues. For the CDR3, the DNA is TGCGCCAGCAGTGAGTCCAGGGGAACGGACGAGCAGTACTTC. It translates to CASSESRGTDEQYF.

This clone was observed a handful of times. The gene calls are TRBV27 and TRBJ2-3; TRBD1 might be the D (5 bases). The germline V gene encodes CDR1 MNHEY and CDR2 SMNVEV (reference sequence). There are 15 residues in the CDR3. Trimming removed 2 bases from V and 4 bases from J, with 13 bases in between. CDR3 loop: CASSLTPGYSDTQYF. DNA for the CDR3: TGTGCCAGCAGTTTAACCCCAGGGTACTCAGATACGCAGTATTTT.

The genes are TRBV7-9 and TRBJ1-4; 7 bases agree with TRBD1. V gave up 5 bases and J gave up 2 bases; unmatched junction bases: 11. This CDR3 has 17 residues. Germline V CDR1 and CDR2: SEHNR, FQNEAQ (reference sequence). This chain's CDR3 is CASSLQTGRSTNEKLFF. The CDR3 DNA follows: TGTGCCAGCAGCCTCCAGACAGGGCGGTCGACTAATGAAAAACTGTTTTTT.

This chain connects TRBV6-1 to TRBJ2-7; D call uncertain. CDR1 is MNHNS, CDR2 SASEGT, per germline. The CDR3 runs to 10 residues. Trimming shortened V by 7 bases and J by 5 bases, and 6 bases separated the two germline ends. Here the CDR3 reads CASNRHEQYF. The CDR3 DNA reads TGTGCCAGCAATCGTCACGAGCAGTACTTC.

The chain uses TRBV4-1 and TRBJ1-5; TRBD1 matches at 9 bases. In germline, CDR1 is MGHRA, CDR2 YSYEKL. Trimming at V came to 2 bases and at J to 1 base, leaving 3 bases not matched to a gene. The CDR3 totals 16 residues. The CDR3 spells CASSQLQGASNQPQHF. The CDR3, as DNA: TGCGCCAGCAGCCAATTACAGGGGGCGAGCAATCAGCCCCAGCATTTT.

The chain joins TRBV18 to TRBJ1-1, with 9 bases that match TRBD1. This CDR3 has 14 amino acids. Per the germline V gene, CDR1 is KGHSH and CDR2 is LQKENI. With 6 bases clipped from V and 5 bases from J, the junction kept 7 bases outside the gene matches. The chain's CDR3 is CASSRQGGTTEAFF. The CDR3 nucleotides are TGTGCCAGCTCTCGACAGGGGGGAACGACTGAAGCTTTCTTT.

The rearrangement links TRBV5-1 to TRBJ2-4, with D tentatively TRBD1 (6 bases). CDR3 length: 16 residues. The germline V and J ends were trimmed by 2 bases and 2 bases, with 14 bases remaining between them. Germline V gene data show CDR1 as SGHRS and CDR2 as YFSETQ. This chain's CDR3 is CASSFTGIGSKNIQYF. CDR3 sequence (DNA): TGCGCCAGCAGCTTCACAGGGATAGGGTCCAAAAACATTCAGTACTTC.